The sequence of this TCR beta chain was determined in a study of OX40 agonist ivuxolimab in advanced cancers. The wider study: A mean age of around 60 years, range roughly 20 to 80, was recorded, and 82.7% were male. Three individuals attained partial responses, comprising one hepatocellular carcinoma case and two cutaneous melanoma cases.

Germline-derived CDR1 and CDR2 are GTSNPN and SVGIG (reference sequence). The V end was cut by 5 bases, the J end by 4 bases, with 11 bases between. This CDR3 is 13 amino acids long. TCRdb's table, derived via immunoSEQ multiplex PCR, lists solely in-frame clones and lacks some. The sample carries around 67,000 clones, 80% to 85% recorded once. Sampled blood was obtained at baseline, cycle 4 day 1, and cycle 7 day 1. The sequenced sample was CD4+ or CD8+ T cells sorted from blood, obtained in a trial of the OX40 agonist ivuxolimab. V is TRBV30 and J is TRBJ2-2; perhaps TRBD1 as D (6 bases). This receptor was identified in an adult with an advanced solid tumor such as melanoma, head and neck, liver or kidney cancer. CDR3 coding DNA: TGTGCCTGGGCCGGGACACTCACCGGGGAGCTGTTTTTT. Its protein is CAWAGTLTGELFF.